What follows are 8 T cell receptor beta chains derived from one specimen sequenced in a study of shared clonotypes between healthy human individuals. TCRdb's table, derived via immunoSEQ multiplex PCR, lists solely in-frame clones and lacks some. The sample has about 580,000 clones, about 98% seen once. Positively selected for CCR7, the CD45RO-negative cells used as naive CD8 cells excluded terminally differentiated effector memory CD45RA+ cells. Source material: naive CD8+ T cells sorted from blood. These receptors were obtained from a man aged 25-45 years in good health.

J is TRBJ2-7 and V is TRBV7-2; TRBD2 matches at 8 bases. Germline assignment: CDR1 SGHTA and CDR2 FQGNSA. The CDR3 totals 14 residues. The V and J ends lost 4 bases and 2 bases, in that order; junction bases with no gene match: 4. CDR3 sequence: CASSYGLATYEQYF. DNA for the CDR3: TGTGCCAGCAGCTACGGACTAGCCACCTACGAGCAGTACTTC.

This chain connects TRBV9 to TRBJ1-5, with D uncertain. V lost 1 base and J lost 4, with 0 bases in between. Germline-derived CDR1 and CDR2 are SGDLS and YYNGEE. This CDR3 comprises 11 residues. CDR3 nucleotides: TGTGCCAGCAGCGTAAATCAGCCCCAGCATTTT. Protein: CASSVNQPQHF.

The chain couples TRBV7-3 to TRBJ2-2, with D possibly being TRBD1 or TRBD2 (5 bases each). Per germline, CDR1 SGHTA and CDR2 FQGTGA. The CDR3 covers 14 residues. The V gene lost 5 bases and the J gene lost 5 bases, with 12 bases spanning the gap. The CDR3 sequence is CASSRDPGTGELFF. In DNA, the CDR3 is TGTGCCAGCAGCCGGGACCCAGGGACCGGGGAGCTGTTTTTT.

For the CDR3, the DNA is TGTGCCAGCAGCTTGGGGCCAGGGGGCCCCCAAGAGACCCAGTACTTC. As protein: CASSLGPGGPQETQYF. The gene calls are TRBV5-6 and TRBJ2-5; 8 bases are shared with TRBD1. CDR1 is SGHDT and CDR2 is YYEEEE in the germline V gene. V shed 0 bases, J shed 1 base, and the junction held 5 bases outside the gene matches. CDR3 size: 16 residues.

This sequence joins TRBV27 and TRBJ1-2; perhaps TRBD1 as D (5 bases). The CDR3 is 14 residues long. Per germline, CDR1 MNHEY and CDR2 SMNVEV (reference sequence). Trimming stripped 2 bases from V and 7 bases from J, with 14 bases between. CDR3 sequence: CASSLAGVAGGYTF. For the CDR3, the DNA is TGTGCCAGCAGTTTAGCGGGGGTAGCGGGTGGCTACACCTTC.

The rearrangement uses TRBV25-1 and TRBJ1-4; no clear D. Per germline, CDR1 MGHDK and CDR2 SYGVNS. The CDR3 totals 10 residues. V was shortened by 8 bases and J by 8 bases, with 6 bases between the two germline ends. CDR3 bases: TGTGCCAGCCTCGGGGAAAAACTGTTTTTT. Residues: CASLGEKLFF.

The table lists this clone with a count of one. The genes are TRBV11-2 and TRBJ2-1, with D possibly being TRBD1 or TRBD2 (6 bases each). Germline V gene data show CDR1 as SGHAT and CDR2 as FQNNGV. The CDR3 extends over 18 amino acids. The ends were cut back, 5 bases at V and 4 bases at J, with 24 bases in the middle. The DNA of the CDR3 is TGTGCCAGCAGCGCCCGTACGGGGGCGGGACCTAGTTACAATGAGCAGTTCTTC. Amino acids: CASSARTGAGPSYNEQFF.

The V gene is TRBV29-1, the J gene TRBJ2-2, with 10 positions matching TRBD2. Germline CDR1 SQVTM, CDR2 ANQGSEA. Trimming cost V 6 bases and J 0 bases; bases outside gene matches: 7. This CDR3 contains 16 residues. The CDR3 region has the DNA TGCAGCGTAAGAGGACTAGCGGCTGCGAACACCGGGGAGCTGTTTTTT. Amino acid sequence: CSVRGLAAANTGELFF.